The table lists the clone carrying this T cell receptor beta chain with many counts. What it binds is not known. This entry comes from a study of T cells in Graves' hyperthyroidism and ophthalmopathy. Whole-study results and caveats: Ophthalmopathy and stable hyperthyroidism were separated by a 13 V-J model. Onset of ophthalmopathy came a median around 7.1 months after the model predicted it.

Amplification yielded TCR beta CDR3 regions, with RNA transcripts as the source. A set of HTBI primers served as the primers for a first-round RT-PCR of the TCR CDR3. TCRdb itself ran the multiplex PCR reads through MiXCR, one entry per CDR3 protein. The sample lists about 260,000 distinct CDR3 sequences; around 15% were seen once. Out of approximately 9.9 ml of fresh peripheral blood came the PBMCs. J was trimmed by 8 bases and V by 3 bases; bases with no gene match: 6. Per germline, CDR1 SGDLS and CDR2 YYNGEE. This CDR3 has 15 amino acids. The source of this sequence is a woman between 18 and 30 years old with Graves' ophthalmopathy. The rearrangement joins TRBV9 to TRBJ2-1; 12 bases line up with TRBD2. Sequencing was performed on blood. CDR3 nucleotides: TGTGCCAGCAGCGCTTCTAGCGGGAGGGGGGATGAGCAGTTCTTC. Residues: CASSASSGRGDEQFF.